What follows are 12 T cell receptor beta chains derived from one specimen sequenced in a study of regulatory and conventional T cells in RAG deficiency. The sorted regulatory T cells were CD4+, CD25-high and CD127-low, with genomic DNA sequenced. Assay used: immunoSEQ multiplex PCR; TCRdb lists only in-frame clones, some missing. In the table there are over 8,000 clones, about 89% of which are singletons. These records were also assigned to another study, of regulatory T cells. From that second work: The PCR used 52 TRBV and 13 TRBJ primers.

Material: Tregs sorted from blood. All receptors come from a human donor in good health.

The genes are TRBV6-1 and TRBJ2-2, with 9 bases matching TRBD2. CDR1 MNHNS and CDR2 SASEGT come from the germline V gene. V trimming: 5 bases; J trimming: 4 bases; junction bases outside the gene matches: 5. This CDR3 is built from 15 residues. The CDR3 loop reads CASSSGGGGTGELFF. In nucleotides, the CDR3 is TGTGCCAGCAGTTCTGGCGGGGGGGGCACCGGGGAGCTGTTTTTT.

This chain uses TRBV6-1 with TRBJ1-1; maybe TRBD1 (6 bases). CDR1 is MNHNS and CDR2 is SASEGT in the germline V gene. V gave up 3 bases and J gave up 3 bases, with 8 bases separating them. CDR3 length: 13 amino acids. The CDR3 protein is CASSEHRDTEAFF. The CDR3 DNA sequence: TGTGCCAGCAGTGAGCACAGGGACACTGAAGCTTTCTTT.

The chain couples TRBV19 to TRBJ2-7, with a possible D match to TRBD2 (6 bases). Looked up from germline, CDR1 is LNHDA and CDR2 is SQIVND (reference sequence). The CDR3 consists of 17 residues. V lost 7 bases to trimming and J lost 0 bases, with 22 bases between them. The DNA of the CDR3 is TGTGCCAGTAACCCCGGTGGGGGGACGGTTAGCTCCTACGAGCAGTACTTC. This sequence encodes CASNPGGGTVSSYEQYF.

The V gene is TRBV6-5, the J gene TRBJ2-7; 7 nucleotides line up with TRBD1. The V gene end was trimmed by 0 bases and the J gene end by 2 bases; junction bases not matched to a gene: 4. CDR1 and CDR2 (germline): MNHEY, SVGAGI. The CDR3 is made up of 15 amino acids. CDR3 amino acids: CASSYSRQGTYEQYF. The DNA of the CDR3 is TGTGCCAGCAGTTACTCCCGACAGGGAACCTACGAGCAGTACTTC.

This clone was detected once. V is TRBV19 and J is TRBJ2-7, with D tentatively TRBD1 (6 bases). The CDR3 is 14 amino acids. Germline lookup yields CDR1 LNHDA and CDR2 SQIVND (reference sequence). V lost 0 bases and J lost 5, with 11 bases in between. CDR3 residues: CASSIEQGRNEQYF. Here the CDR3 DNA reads TGTGCCAGTAGTATAGAACAGGGCCGGAACGAGCAGTACTTC.

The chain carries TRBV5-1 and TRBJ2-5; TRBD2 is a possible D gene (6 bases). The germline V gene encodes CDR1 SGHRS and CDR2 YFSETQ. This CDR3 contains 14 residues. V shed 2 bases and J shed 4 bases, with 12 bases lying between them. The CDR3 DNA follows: TGCGCCAGCAGCTTTAACCGGGACTTAGAGACCCAGTACTTC. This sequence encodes CASSFNRDLETQYF.

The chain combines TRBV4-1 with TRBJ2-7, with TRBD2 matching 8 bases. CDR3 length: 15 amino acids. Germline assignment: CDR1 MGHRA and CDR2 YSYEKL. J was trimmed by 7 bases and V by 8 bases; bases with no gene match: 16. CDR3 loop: CASGSGTRLTGEQYF. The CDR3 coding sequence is TGCGCCAGCGGTTCGGGGACTAGACTGACGGGGGAGCAGTACTTC.

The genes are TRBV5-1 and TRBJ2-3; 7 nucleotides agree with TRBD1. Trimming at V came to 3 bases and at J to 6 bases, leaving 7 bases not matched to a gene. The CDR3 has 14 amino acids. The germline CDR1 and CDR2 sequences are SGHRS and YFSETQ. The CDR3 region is CASSWRQQGDTQYF. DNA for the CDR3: TGCGCCAGCAGCTGGCGGCAACAGGGGGATACGCAGTATTTT.

CDR3 amino acids: CASAPGVGGYTF. The DNA of the CDR3 is TGTGCTAGTGCTCCCGGGGTAGGTGGCTACACCTTC. The chain links TRBV12-5 to TRBJ1-2, with D uncertain. The germline V gene has CDR1 LGHNT and CDR2 FRNRAP. CDR3 length: 12 amino acids. The germline V and J ends were trimmed by 7 bases and 7 bases, with 13 bases remaining between them.

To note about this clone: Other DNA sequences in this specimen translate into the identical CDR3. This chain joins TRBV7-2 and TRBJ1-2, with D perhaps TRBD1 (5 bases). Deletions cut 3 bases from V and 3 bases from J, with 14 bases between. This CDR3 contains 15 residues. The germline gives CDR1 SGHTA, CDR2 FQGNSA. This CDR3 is CASSLTGGGDYGYTF. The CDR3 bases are TGTGCCAGCAGCTTGACGGGCGGGGGGGACTATGGCTACACCTTC. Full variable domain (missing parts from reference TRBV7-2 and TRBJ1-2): GAGVSQSPSNKVTEKGKDVELRCDPISGHTALYWYRQSLGQGLEFLIYFQGNSAPDKSGLPSDRFSAERTGGSVSTLTIQRTQQEDSAVYLCASSLTGGGDYGYTFGSGTRLTVV.

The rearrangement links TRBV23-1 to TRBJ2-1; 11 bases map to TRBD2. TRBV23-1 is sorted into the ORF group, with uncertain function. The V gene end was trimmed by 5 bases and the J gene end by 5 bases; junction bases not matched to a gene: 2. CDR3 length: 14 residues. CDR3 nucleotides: TGCGCCAGCAGTTCTAGCGGGGGGCACAATGAGCAGTTCTTC. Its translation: CASSSSGGHNEQFF.

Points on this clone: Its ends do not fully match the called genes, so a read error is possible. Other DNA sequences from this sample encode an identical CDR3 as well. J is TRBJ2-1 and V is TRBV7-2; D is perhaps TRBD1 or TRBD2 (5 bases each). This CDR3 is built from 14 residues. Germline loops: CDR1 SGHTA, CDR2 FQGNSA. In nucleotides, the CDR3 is TGCGCCAGCAGCCCGCCCGGGGCCCGCAATGAGCAGTTCTTC. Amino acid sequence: CASSPPGARNEQFF.